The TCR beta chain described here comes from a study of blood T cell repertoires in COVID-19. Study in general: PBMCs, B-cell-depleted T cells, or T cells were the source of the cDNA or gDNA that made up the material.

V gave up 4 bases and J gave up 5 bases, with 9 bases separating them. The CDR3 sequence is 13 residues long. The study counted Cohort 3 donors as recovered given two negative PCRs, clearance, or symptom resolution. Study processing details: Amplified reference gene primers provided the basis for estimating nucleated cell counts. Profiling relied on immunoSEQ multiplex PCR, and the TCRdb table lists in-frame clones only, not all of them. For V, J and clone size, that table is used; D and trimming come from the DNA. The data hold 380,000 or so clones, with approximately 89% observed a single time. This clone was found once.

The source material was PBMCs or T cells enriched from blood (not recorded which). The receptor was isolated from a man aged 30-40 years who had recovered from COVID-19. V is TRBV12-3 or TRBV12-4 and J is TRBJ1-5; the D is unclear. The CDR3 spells CASSWSEYQPQHF. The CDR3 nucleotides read TGTGCCAGCAGTTGGAGTGAGTATCAGCCCCAGCATTTT.